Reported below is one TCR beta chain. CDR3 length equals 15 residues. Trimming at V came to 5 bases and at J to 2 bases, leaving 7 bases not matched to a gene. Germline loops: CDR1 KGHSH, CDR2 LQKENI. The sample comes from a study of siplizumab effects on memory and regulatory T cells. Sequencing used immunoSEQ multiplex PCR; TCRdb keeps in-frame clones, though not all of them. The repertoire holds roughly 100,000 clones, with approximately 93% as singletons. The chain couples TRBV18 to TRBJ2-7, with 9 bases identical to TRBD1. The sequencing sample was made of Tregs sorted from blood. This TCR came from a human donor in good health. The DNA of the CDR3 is TGTGCCAGCTCATCGGACAGGGGTGAAACCTACGAGCAGTACTTC. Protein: CASSSDRGETYEQYF.